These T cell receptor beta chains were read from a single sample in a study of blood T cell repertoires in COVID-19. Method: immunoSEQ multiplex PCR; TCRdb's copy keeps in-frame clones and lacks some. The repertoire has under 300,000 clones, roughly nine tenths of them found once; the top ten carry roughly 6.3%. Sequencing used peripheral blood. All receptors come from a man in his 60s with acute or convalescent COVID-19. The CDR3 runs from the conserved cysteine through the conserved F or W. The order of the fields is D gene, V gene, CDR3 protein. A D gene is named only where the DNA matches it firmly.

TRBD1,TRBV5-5,CASSLNRGPNYGYTF
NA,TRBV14,CASSQRGVNYGYTF
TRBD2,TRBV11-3,CASSLELAGHNEQFF
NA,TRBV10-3,CAITSGGRNEQYF
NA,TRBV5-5,CASSLGEVEQFF
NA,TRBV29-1,CSFSPGAGQETQYF
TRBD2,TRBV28,CASSFSGRSDTQYF
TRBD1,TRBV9,CASSVGDRINYGYTF
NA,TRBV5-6,CASSPGPGQGEQYF
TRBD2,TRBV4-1,CASSQVHLPGLADNEQFF
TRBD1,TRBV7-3,CASSTSGGDTQYF
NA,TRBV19,CASSPRGHSNQPQHF
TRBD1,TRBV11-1,CASSFSGTGDEQYF
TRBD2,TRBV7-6,CASSSLSGRASEQFF
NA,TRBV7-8,CASSSPVRGETQYF
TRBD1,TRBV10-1,CASSVGQGFMNTEAFF
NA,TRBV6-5,CASSLSVNQPQHF
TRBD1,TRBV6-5,CASSTSGGAPDEQYF
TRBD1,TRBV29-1,CSVGDRGGELFF
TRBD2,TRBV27,CASSFREGTQYF
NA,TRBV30,CAWMTANGYTF
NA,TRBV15,CATSRDLGNQPQHF
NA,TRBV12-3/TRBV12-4,CASSSGSGNTIYF
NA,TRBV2,CASSERVRTYGYTF
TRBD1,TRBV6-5,CASSLTLQGDTEAFF
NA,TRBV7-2,CASSFGQQGSTDTQYF